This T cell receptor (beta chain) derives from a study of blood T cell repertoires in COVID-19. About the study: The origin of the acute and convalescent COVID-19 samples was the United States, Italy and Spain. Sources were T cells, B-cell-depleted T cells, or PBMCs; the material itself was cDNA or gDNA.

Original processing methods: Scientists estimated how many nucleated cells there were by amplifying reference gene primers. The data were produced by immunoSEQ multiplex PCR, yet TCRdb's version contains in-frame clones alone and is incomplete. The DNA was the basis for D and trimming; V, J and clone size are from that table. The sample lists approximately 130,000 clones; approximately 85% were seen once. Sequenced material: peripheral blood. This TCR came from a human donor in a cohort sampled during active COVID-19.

The CDR3 is CASSIQTNYGYTF. DNA of the CDR3: TGTGCCAGTAGTATACAGACTAACTATGGCTACACCTTC. The V call is TRBV19, the J call TRBJ1-2; D remains unclear. From germline, CDR1 is LNHDA and CDR2 SQIVND (reference sequence). Trimming pared 2 bases from V and 0 bases from J, leaving 4 bases between. This CDR3 is built from 13 residues.